This TCR beta chain stems from a study of cytotoxic CD8 clonotypes in ibrutinib-treated CLL. Per germline, CDR1 SGHRS and CDR2 YFSETQ. The V and J ends lost 0 bases and 0 bases respectively, with 13 bases between them. The CDR3 sequence is 17 residues long. The assay was immunoSEQ multiplex PCR, and TCRdb's table has in-frame clones only and misses some. The table lists some 50,000 clones, roughly 50% of them singletons. The sequenced sample was PBMCs, obtained after 24 months of ibrutinib treatment. The origin of this receptor is a human donor with chronic lymphocytic leukemia. J is TRBJ2-1 and V is TRBV5-1; D is unclear. The CDR3 DNA reads as TGCGCCAGCAGCTTGGAAATCAGCGCGATCTCCTACAATGAGCAGTTCTTC. Translating it yields CASSLEISAISYNEQFF. The full variable domain, rest sourced from reference TRBV5-1 and TRBJ2-1, is KAGVTQTPRYLIKTRGQQVTLSCSPISGHRSVSWYQQTPGQGLQFLFEYFSETQRNKGNFPGRFSGRQFSNSRSEMNVSTLELGDSALYLCASSLEISAISYNEQFFGPGTRLTVL.